This T cell receptor (beta chain) was observed in a study of blood T cell repertoires in COVID-19. Only in-frame clones appear in the TCRdb table, and some are missing; sequencing was by immunoSEQ multiplex PCR. The repertoire includes fewer than 300,000 clones, 80% to 90% of them detected once, and 11% sits in the top ten. The CDR3 length is 19 residues. Germline V gene lookup returns CDR1 ENHRY and CDR2 SYGVKD. V shed 0 bases, J shed 8 bases, and the junction held 12 bases outside the gene matches. This sequence was found in a man aged 45 to 65 with COVID-19, enrolled during active disease. Sequencing input: peripheral blood. The chain employs TRBV10-3 and TRBJ2-1; 14 nucleotides align to TRBD2. As DNA, the CDR3 is TGTGCCATCAGTGAGTCCGGGGCCGGGACTAGCGGGGGCAGGGATGAGCAGTTCTTC. Its translation: CAISESGAGTSGGRDEQFF.